This is a list of T cell receptor beta chains from one sample in a study of OX40 agonist ivuxolimab in advanced cancers. The method was immunoSEQ multiplex PCR; TCRdb's version includes in-frame clones alone and lacks a portion of them. This sample has approximately 70,000 clones, with about 88% found just once. Source: CD4+ or CD8+ T cells sorted from blood, taken in a trial of the OX40 agonist ivuxolimab. The receptors were gathered from an adult with an advanced solid tumor such as melanoma, head and neck, liver or kidney cancer. CDR3s include the opening cysteine and the closing phenylalanine or tryptophan. A D gene is named only where the DNA matches it firmly. Size is omitted from some rows. Given values are once, few, many or a class for expanded clones.

. TRBJ2-7 TRBV6-5 TRBD1 CASSHLRTGLHEQYF TGTGCCAGCAGCCATCTCAGGACAGGGTTACACGAGCAGTACTTC
. TRBJ2-6 TRBV28 . CASSPASFGANVLTF TGTGCCAGCAGCCCAGCAAGCTTCGGGGCCAACGTCCTGACTTTC
. TRBJ2-5 TRBV4-1 . CASSQGGGQETQYF TGCGCCAGCAGCCAAGGGGGAGGCCAAGAGACCCAGTACTTC
once TRBJ2-5 TRBV6-5 . CASSYLKGQEETQYF TGTGCCAGCAGTTACTTGAAGGGGCAGGAAGAGACCCAGTACTTC
. TRBJ2-1 TRBV28 . CASSLGSGSRAEQFF TGTGCCAGCAGTTTAGGTAGCGGCAGTCGGGCTGAGCAGTTCTTC
. TRBJ2-3 TRBV7-8 . CASSLQGLGDTQYF TGTGCCAGCAGCTTACAGGGACTCGGAGATACGCAGTATTTT
. TRBJ2-4 TRBV28 TRBD2 CASSSSSTSGSYIQYF TGTGCCAGCAGTTCCAGTAGCACTAGCGGGAGTTATATTCAGTACTTC
. TRBJ2-1 TRBV4-1 . CASSTRRAATYNEQFF TGCGCCAGCAGCACGAGGCGGGCGGCAACCTACAATGAGCAGTTCTTC
. TRBJ2-7 TRBV5-1 TRBD1 CASSPGGTGSYEQYF TGCGCCAGCAGCCCTGGGGGGACAGGGTCCTACGAGCAGTACTTC
few TRBJ2-1 TRBV7-2 TRBD2 CASSFIAGAGTEQFF TGTGCCAGCAGCTTCATAGCGGGAGCAGGTACTGAGCAGTTCTTC
. TRBJ2-1 TRBV15 . CATSRDRLSNEQFF TGTGCCACCAGCAGAGATCGATTGAGCAATGAGCAGTTCTTC
. TRBJ2-5 TRBV7-2 . CASSTTGGETQYF TGTGCCAGCAGCACCACAGGAGGAGAGACCCAGTACTTC
. TRBJ2-1 TRBV5-1 . CASSLVQGRTNEQFF TGCGCCAGCAGCTTGGTTCAGGGTAGAACCAATGAGCAGTTCTTC
. TRBJ1-5 TRBV10-3 . CAISDPTAPNQPQHF TGTGCCATCAGTGACCCCACAGCCCCCAATCAGCCCCAGCATTTT
. TRBJ1-4 TRBV11-2 . CASSLDYATNEKLFF TGTGCCAGCAGCCTAGATTATGCAACTAATGAAAAACTGTTTTTT
medium-sized TRBJ2-2 TRBV7-9 . CASSFSDTVNTGELFF TGTGCCAGCAGCTTTAGCGACACGGTAAACACCGGGGAGCTGTTTTTT
. TRBJ2-7 TRBV5-1 . CASSSSYEQYF TGCGCCAGCAGCTCCAGTTACGAGCAGTACTTC
. TRBJ2-7 TRBV28 TRBD1 CASSSGTGLFEQYF TGTGCCAGCAGTTCCGGGACAGGGTTGTTCGAGCAGTACTTC
. TRBJ2-5 TRBV10-3 TRBD2 CAIGTTEETQYF TGTGCCATAGGGACTACAGAAGAGACCCAGTACTTC
once TRBJ2-7 TRBV5-5 TRBD1 CASSARGRGPTYEQYF TGTGCCAGCAGCGCGAGGGGCAGGGGGCCCACCTACGAGCAGTACTTC
. TRBJ1-2 TRBV20-1 . CSASSLHGYTF TGCAGTGCTAGTTCACTTCATGGCTACACCTTC
. TRBJ2-1 TRBV11-2 . CASSFQTGGSYNEQFF TGTGCCAGCAGCTTCCAGACAGGAGGCTCCTACAATGAGCAGTTCTTC
. TRBJ2-1 TRBV20-1 . CSATDNEQFF TGCAGTGCTACAGACAATGAGCAGTTCTTC
. TRBJ2-7 TRBV7-2 . CASSEFDNSYEQYF TGTGCCAGCAGCGAATTTGACAACTCCTACGAGCAGTACTTC
. TRBJ2-1 TRBV5-1 . CASSLSLHNEQFF TGCGCCAGCAGCTTGTCACTTCACAATGAGCAGTTCTTC
. TRBJ2-1 TRBV28 TRBD2 CASSLFSGGRERGAGYNEQFF TGTGCCAGCAGTTTATTTTCAGGCGGGCGGGAGCGAGGGGCGGGCTACAATGAGCAGTTCTTC
. TRBJ1-5 TRBV23-1 TRBD1 CASSWWTGEPYSNQPQHF TGCGCCAGCAGTTGGTGGACAGGGGAGCCCTATAGCAATCAGCCCCAGCATTTT
. TRBJ2-7 TRBV28 TRBD2 CATHGGVYEQYF TGTGCCACCCATGGGGGGGTCTACGAGCAGTACTTC
. TRBJ2-3 TRBV7-9 . CASSSTDTQYF TGTGCCAGCAGCTCCACAGATACGCAGTATTTT
. TRBJ2-1 TRBV6-6 . CASREVKNEQFF TGTGCCAGCAGGGAGGTCAAGAATGAGCAGTTCTTC
. TRBJ2-7 TRBV9 . CASSVGVGKREYF TGTGCCAGCAGCGTAGGTGTGGGGAAAAGGGAGTACTTC
. TRBJ2-7 TRBV14 . CASSDRTAIYEQYF TGTGCCAGCAGCGACAGGACAGCGATCTACGAGCAGTACTTC
. TRBJ1-1 TRBV5-1 . CASSLLGVGNTEAFF TGCGCCAGCAGCTTGTTGGGCGTAGGGAACACTGAAGCTTTCTTT
once TRBJ2-7 TRBV5-1 TRBD1 CASSETGGAYEQYF TGCGCCAGCAGCGAAACAGGGGGCGCCTACGAGCAGTACTTC
. TRBJ2-3 TRBV7-9 TRBD1 CASSPPGQHTDTQYF TGTGCCAGCAGCCCCCCGGGACAGCACACAGATACGCAGTATTTT
. TRBJ2-5 TRBV11-1 . CASSLGSAGPRETQYF TGTGCCAGCAGCTTAGGGTCGGCAGGCCCCCGAGAGACCCAGTACTTC
. TRBJ2-1 TRBV5-4 TRBD2 CASSWVAGEYNEQFF TGTGCCAGCAGCTGGGTAGCGGGAGAGTACAATGAGCAGTTCTTC
. TRBJ2-3 TRBV10-1 TRBD1 CATGPGTGPTDTQYF TGCGCCACCGGGCCCGGGACAGGGCCCACAGATACGCAGTATTTT
. TRBJ2-5 TRBV5-1 . CASSVWPGHQETQYF TGCGCCAGCAGCGTATGGCCGGGACATCAAGAGACCCAGTACTTC
few TRBJ1-1 TRBV15 . CATSRGRPRHMNTEAFF TGTGCCACCAGCAGAGGCAGGCCGAGACACATGAACACTGAAGCTTTCTTT
. TRBJ2-2 TRBV6-5 . CASSYGGPGELFF TGTGCCAGCAGTTACGGGGGACCCGGGGAGCTGTTTTTT
. TRBJ2-5 TRBV10-2 . CASSLGLPETQYF TGCGCCAGCAGTTTAGGACTCCCGGAGACCCAGTACTTC
. TRBJ1-1 TRBV7-6 . CASSPPGRTEAFF TGTGCCAGCAGCCCGCCCGGGCGCACTGAAGCTTTCTTT
. TRBJ2-5 TRBV19 . CASSMVGGTQYF TGTGCCAGTAGTATGGTCGGCGGGACCCAGTACTTC
. TRBJ2-1 TRBV27 TRBD2 CASSLGTSSLGEQFF TGTGCCAGCAGTTTAGGGACTAGCTCCTTGGGTGAGCAGTTCTTC
medium-sized TRBJ2-7 TRBV2 . CASKGIGYEQYF TGTGCCAGCAAGGGAATTGGGTACGAGCAGTACTTC
. TRBJ2-2 TRBV7-8 . CASSLGTVNTGELFF TGTGCCAGCAGCTTAGGCACCGTGAACACCGGGGAGCTGTTTTTT
. TRBJ2-1 TRBV6-4 TRBD2 CASSPTSGSGNEQFF TGTGCCAGCAGTCCCACTAGCGGGAGCGGAAATGAGCAGTTCTTC
. TRBJ1-1 TRBV5-1 TRBD1 CASSSGGQKNTEAFF TGCGCCAGCAGCTCGGGGGGACAGAAGAACACTGAAGCTTTCTTT
few TRBJ1-2 TRBV5-1 TRBD1 CASSPFGTGGTGGGYTF TGCGCCAGCAGCCCTTTCGGGACAGGGGGAACGGGAGGCGGCTACACCTTC
. TRBJ2-7 TRBV28 . CASSLTQENEQYF TGTGCCAGCAGTTTGACCCAAGAGAACGAGCAGTACTTC
. TRBJ2-3 TRBV29-1 . CSLSLVNTDTQYF TGCAGCCTATCGTTGGTCAACACAGATACGCAGTATTTT
few TRBJ2-3 TRBV6-5 . CASSYLAAQYF TGTGCCAGCAGTTACTTGGCAGCGCAGTATTTT
. TRBJ2-1 TRBV11-2 . CASSAQRGSYNEQFF TGTGCCAGCAGCGCCCAGAGGGGCTCCTACAATGAGCAGTTCTTC
. TRBJ2-3 TRBV19 TRBD2 CASSIDAGLASWGTQYF TGTGCCAGTAGTATAGATGCCGGACTAGCGAGCTGGGGTACGCAGTATTTT
few TRBJ2-2 TRBV6-1 . CASSPDRLGGELFF TGTGCCAGCAGTCCTGACAGGTTGGGCGGGGAGCTGTTTTTT
. TRBJ1-3 TRBV4-3 . CASSQVPGSYSGNTIYF TGCGCCAGCAGCCAAGTGCCAGGATCCTACTCTGGAAACACCATATATTTT
. TRBJ2-5 TRBV5-5 . CASSLSVEGTQYF TGTGCCAGCAGCTTGTCTGTGGAAGGGACCCAGTACTTC
. TRBJ2-1 TRBV10-3 . CATYPPEFGVDEQFF TGTGCCACTTACCCTCCGGAGTTCGGTGTAGATGAGCAGTTCTTC